The subject of this entry is one TCR beta chain. This entry comes from a study of T cells in Graves' hyperthyroidism and ophthalmopathy. Germline V gene sequence: CDR1 SGHRS, CDR2 YFSETQ. Trimming shortened V by 0 bases and J by 0 bases, and 7 bases separated the two germline ends. The CDR3 contains 16 residues. RNA transcripts were the template for amplifying TCR beta CDR3 regions. TCR CDR3 underwent first-round RT-PCR with the HTBI primer set. TCRdb recomputed calls from the multiplex PCR reads with MiXCR, one row per CDR3 protein. The sample has under 450,000 distinct CDR3 sequences; about 15% are singletons.

The V call is TRBV5-1, the J call TRBJ2-6; D unresolved. Sequencing was carried out using blood. The TCR comes from a woman under 30 with Graves' hyperthyroidism. The CDR3 sequence is CASSLGQDSGANVLTF. CDR3 sequence (DNA): TGCGCCAGCAGCTTGGGACAAGACTCTGGGGCCAACGTCCTGACTTTC.